These 29 T cell receptor beta chains came from one sample sequenced in a study of blood T cell repertoires in COVID-19. The repertoire was sequenced with immunoSEQ multiplex PCR; TCRdb's copy has only in-frame clones and lacks some. The sample lists hundreds of thousands of clones; 88% were seen once. The sequencing input was PBMCs or T cells enriched from blood (not recorded which). The receptors here all came from a middle-aged woman with acute COVID-19.

This chain uses TRBV7-6 with TRBJ1-6; D is ambiguous. This CDR3 comprises 13 residues. V lost 5 bases and J lost 11, with 13 bases in between. The germline V gene has CDR1 SGHVS and CDR2 FNYEAQ. CDR3 DNA sequence: TGTGCCAGCAGCACCCGTTACGCGGCACCCCTCCACTTT. Residues: CASSTRYAAPLHF. Complete variable domain (other parts from reference TRBV7-6 and TRBJ1-6): GAGVSQSPRYKVTKRGQDVALRCDPISGHVSLYWYRQALGQGPEFLTYFNYEAQQDKSGLPNDRFSAERPEGSISTLTIQRTEQRDSAMYRCASSTRYAAPLHFGNGTRLTVT.

This chain connects TRBV19 to TRBJ2-7; 9 bases map to TRBD1. The CDR3 is made up of 15 amino acids. The germline CDR1 and CDR2 sequences are LNHDA and SQIVND (reference sequence). Unmatched junction bases numbered 8, after V lost 4 bases and J lost 4 bases. CDR3 residues: CASSTQDRGAYEQYF. The CDR3 nucleotides read TGTGCCAGTAGTACGCAGGACAGGGGCGCGTACGAGCAGTACTTC.

The chain links TRBV11-3 to TRBJ1-5; D is perhaps TRBD1 (6 bases). Germline V gene sequence: CDR1 SGHNT, CDR2 YENEEA. This CDR3 is 14 amino acids long. V lost 2 bases, J lost 7 bases, and 12 bases lay in between. CDR3 in amino acids: CASSLYRASQPQHF. Here the CDR3 DNA reads TGTGCCAGCAGCTTATACAGGGCAAGCCAGCCCCAGCATTTT.

The chain combines TRBV5-1 with TRBJ1-6, with 7 nucleotides matching TRBD1. The trim removed 4 bases at V and 7 bases at J, leaving 14 bases unmatched. From germline, CDR1 is SGHRS and CDR2 YFSETQ. The CDR3 consists of 17 residues. The CDR3 DNA sequence: TGCGCCAGCAGCCAACGCCCGCCGGAGACAGGGAATTCACCCCTCCACTTT. Amino acids: CASSQRPPETGNSPLHF.

This chain joins TRBV27 and TRBJ1-1; TRBD1 matches 8 bases. Germline CDR1 reads MNHEY; CDR2 reads SMNVEV (reference sequence). V lost 5 bases, J lost 2 bases, and 4 bases stayed unmatched. This CDR3 is 14 amino acids long. Here the CDR3 DNA reads TGTGCCAGCAGTCCCGGGACAGGTAACACTGAAGCTTTCTTT. Protein: CASSPGTGNTEAFF.

This clone appeared a few times. The genes are TRBV6-6 and TRBJ1-6; D unclear. The V gene lost 0 bases and the J gene lost 10 bases, with 7 bases spanning the gap. CDR1 MNHNY and CDR2 SVGAGI come from the germline V gene (reference sequence). This CDR3 spans 13 amino acids. The CDR3 sequence is CASSYSAESPLHF. DNA for the CDR3: TGTGCCAGCAGTTACTCGGCGGAGTCACCCCTCCACTTT.

V is TRBV7-2 and J is TRBJ2-7; 8 bases map to TRBD1. The CDR3 spans 15 residues. V trimming: 4 bases; J trimming: 0 bases; junction bases outside the gene matches: 5. Germline CDR1 is SGHTA and CDR2 is FQGNSA. CDR3 amino acids: CASSSSGGSSYEQYF. The CDR3 region has the DNA TGTGCCAGCAGCTCCTCAGGGGGCTCCTCCTACGAGCAGTACTTC.

The chain recombines TRBV4-1 with TRBJ2-2, with TRBD2 identical over 11 bases. Per germline, CDR1 MGHRA and CDR2 YSYEKL. There are 18 residues in the CDR3. V was clipped by 5 bases and J by 0 bases; unmatched bases: 8. This CDR3 is CASSGSSGGLTNTGELFF. The CDR3 DNA reads TGCGCCAGCAGCGGGTCTAGCGGGGGGCTCACGAACACCGGGGAGCTGTTTTTT.

The chain links TRBV7-2 to TRBJ1-6, with D tentatively TRBD1 (5 bases). Per the germline V gene, CDR1 is SGHTA and CDR2 is FQGNSA. V dropped 1 base and J dropped 8 bases, with 15 bases sitting between them. CDR3 length: 16 residues. The CDR3 nucleotides read TGTGCCAGCAGCTTAGGGGGCCTTTTGGGGTATTCACCCCTCCACTTT. Encoded protein: CASSLGGLLGYSPLHF.

The chain employs TRBV20-1 and TRBJ2-5; a possible D gene is TRBD2 (6 bases). This CDR3 has 15 residues. Trimming cost V 3 bases and J 5 bases, with 19 bases left between them. Germline CDR1 is DFQATT and CDR2 is SNEGSKA (reference sequence). CDR3: CSASAGDSQVETQYF. Written as DNA, the CDR3 is TGCAGTGCTAGTGCTGGGGACTCCCAGGTGGAGACCCAGTACTTC.

This chain joins TRBV6-5 and TRBJ1-1; D ambiguous. V lost 9 bases to trimming and J lost 2 bases, with 13 bases between them. Looked up from germline, CDR1 is MNHEY and CDR2 is SVGAGI. The CDR3 is 13 residues long. CDR3 DNA: TGTGCCAGTTCAGAGGTAGATAACACTGAAGCTTTCTTT. Protein: CASSEVDNTEAFF.

The chain couples TRBV29-1 to TRBJ1-4; TRBD1 might be the D (5 bases). V lost 8 bases to trimming and J lost 8 bases, with 15 bases between them. This CDR3 is 12 amino acids long. Germline V lookup: CDR1 SQVTM, CDR2 ANQGSEA. CDR3: CSCSGEGEKLFF. In nucleotides, the CDR3 is TGCAGCTGTTCGGGGGAGGGGGAAAAACTGTTTTTT.

This clone occurred a few times. V is TRBV30 and J is TRBJ2-1, with 7 bases identical to TRBD1. This CDR3 has 16 residues. The germline V gene encodes CDR1 GTSNPN and CDR2 SVGIG (reference sequence). With V trimmed by 5 bases and J by 0 bases, 10 bases remained unmatched. CDR3 DNA sequence: TGTGCCTGGGAACCCGAGGACAGGCCCTCCTACAATGAGCAGTTCTTC. Translated, it gives CAWEPEDRPSYNEQFF.

This clone came up once. The V call is TRBV27, the J call TRBJ2-7, with D maybe TRBD1 (6 bases). Germline V gene lookup returns CDR1 MNHEY and CDR2 SMNVEV (reference sequence). This CDR3 is built from 14 residues. Trimming took off 6 bases at V and 5 bases at J, with 17 bases between the two ends. The CDR3 DNA follows: TGTGCCAGCAGAACAACAGGGTATCTTAACGAGCAGTACTTC. As protein: CASRTTGYLNEQYF.

The chain uses TRBV30 and TRBJ2-3; 9 bases are shared with TRBD2. The CDR3 spans 15 residues. Per the germline V gene, CDR1 is GTSNPN and CDR2 is SVGIG (reference sequence). V shed 4 bases and J 0 bases; nucleotides not matched to a gene: 5. The CDR3 sequence: CAWTPGLASTDTQYF. The CDR3 bases are TGTGCCTGGACCCCGGGACTAGCTAGCACAGATACGCAGTATTTT.

The chain carries TRBV30 and TRBJ2-6; no reliable D call. Looked up from germline, CDR1 is GTSNPN and CDR2 is SVGIG (reference sequence). This CDR3 is 15 amino acids long. The V and J ends lost 0 bases and 0 bases respectively, with 6 bases between them. DNA of the CDR3: TGTGCCTGGAGTGTACTTGGCTCTGGGGCCAACGTCCTGACTTTC. Translation: CAWSVLGSGANVLTF.

The chain carries TRBV4-1 and TRBJ2-1; TRBD2 might be the D (5 bases). This CDR3 comprises 14 residues. Germline V gene sequence: CDR1 MGHRA, CDR2 YSYEKL. V was shortened by 1 base and J by 9 bases, with 13 bases between the two germline ends. The DNA of the CDR3 is TGCGCCAGCAGCCAAGTGGGGAAAGCGGTTGAGCAGTTCTTC. Its translation: CASSQVGKAVEQFF.

This chain links TRBV6-1 with TRBJ1-5, with 7 bases fitting TRBD1. The germline gives CDR1 MNHNS, CDR2 SASEGT. This CDR3 has 14 amino acids. V shed 10 bases and J 2 bases; nucleotides not matched to a gene: 8. DNA for the CDR3: TGTGCCACCCGACAGGGAACCGGCAATCAGCCCCAGCATTTT. Protein sequence: CATRQGTGNQPQHF.

The rearrangement uses TRBV6-1 and TRBJ2-2; a weak D match, TRBD1 (5 bases). The V gene's germline CDR1 is MNHNS and CDR2 SASEGT. The CDR3 covers 15 residues. Trimming took off 2 bases at V and 4 bases at J, with 11 bases between the two ends. The DNA for the CDR3 is TGTGCCAGCAGTGAAAGTAGGACACCCACCGGGGAGCTGTTTTTT. Residues: CASSESRTPTGELFF.

This chain connects TRBV6-5 to TRBJ1-1, with D unresolved. This CDR3 is built from 12 residues. Germline CDR1 reads MNHEY; CDR2 reads SVGAGI. The germline V and J ends were trimmed by 7 bases and 5 bases, with 11 bases remaining between them. In DNA form, the CDR3 reads TGTGCCAGCAACAAGATCGGGACTGAAGCTTTCTTT. Translating it yields CASNKIGTEAFF.

The chain links TRBV11-2 to TRBJ1-1, with D maybe TRBD1 (6 bases). Germline lookup yields CDR1 SGHAT and CDR2 FQNNGV. V shed 3 bases and J shed 10 bases, with 15 bases lying between them. This CDR3 contains 13 residues. For the CDR3, the DNA is TGTGCCAGCAGCTTCCGGGGGGGCGCAGGAGCTTTCTTT. Translating it yields CASSFRGGAGAFF.

This chain uses TRBV12-3 or TRBV12-4 with TRBJ2-7; TRBD2 might be the D (7 bases). V was pared by 8 bases and J by 2 bases, with 10 bases between. The CDR3 is 12 amino acids. The CDR3 DNA is TGTGCCAGCGTGGGGGGGCCCTACGAGCAGTACTTC. Translation gives CASVGGPYEQYF.

J is TRBJ1-1 and V is TRBV5-1; TRBD1 agrees at 12 bases. Germline V CDR1 and CDR2: SGHRS, YFSETQ. Trimming took 4 bases from V and 5 from J; bases not matched to a gene: 9. This CDR3 region has 16 residues. CDR3 sequence (DNA): TGCGCCAGCAGCCTAACCGGGACAGGGGGCTATACTGAAGCTTTCTTT. Protein sequence: CASSLTGTGGYTEAFF.

The V call is TRBV4-1, the J call TRBJ1-1; perhaps TRBD1 as D (5 bases). V was clipped by 1 base and J by 10 bases, with 7 bases between them. Germline values: CDR1 MGHRA, CDR2 YSYEKL. The CDR3 contains 11 residues. The CDR3 DNA sequence: TGCGCCAGCAGCCAAGGGGGGGGAGCTTTCTTT. Translation: CASSQGGGAFF.

The genes are TRBV27 and TRBJ2-5; TRBD2 matches at 13 bases. In germline, CDR1 is MNHEY, CDR2 SMNVEV (reference sequence). This CDR3 spans 20 amino acids. The J segment lost 7 bases and the V segment lost 4 bases, leaving 21 bases of the junction unmatched. CDR3 in amino acids: CASSSHATSGGIWRTGTQYF. CDR3 in DNA: TGTGCCAGCAGTTCCCACGCGACTAGCGGGGGGATTTGGAGGACGGGGACCCAGTACTTC.

The chain carries TRBV14 and TRBJ2-7; tentatively, D is TRBD1 (5 bases). The CDR3 runs to 15 residues. Germline-derived CDR1 and CDR2 are SGHDN and FVKESK. Deletions cut 0 bases from V and 7 bases from J, with 16 bases between. The CDR3 sequence is CASSQDWAGRGEQYF. The CDR3 bases are TGTGCCAGCAGCCAAGATTGGGCAGGGCGAGGAGAGCAGTACTTC.

The genes are TRBV5-1 and TRBJ2-1; D is undetermined. Deletions cut 6 bases from V and 4 bases from J, with 14 bases between. Germline V lookup: CDR1 SGHRS, CDR2 YFSETQ. The CDR3 consists of 14 residues. CDR3: CASTTPAAYNEQFF. The DNA for the CDR3 is TGCGCCAGCACCACCCCCGCAGCGTACAATGAGCAGTTCTTC.

This clone was recorded only once. CDR3 nucleotides: TGTGCCAGCAGCTTATCAGGGCAGACCCAAGAGACCCAGTACTTC. This translates into CASSLSGQTQETQYF. The genes are TRBV7-6 and TRBJ2-5; possibly TRBD1 for D (5 bases). The CDR3 sequence is 15 residues long. From germline, CDR1 is SGHVS and CDR2 FNYEAQ. Trimming cost V 2 bases and J 1 base, with 11 bases left between them.

Only a few counts were recorded for this clone. The rearrangement links TRBV6-5 to TRBJ1-2; D is undetermined. This CDR3 contains 14 residues. Germline V gives CDR1 MNHEY, CDR2 SVGAGI. V shed 6 bases and J shed 0 bases, with 11 bases lying between them. The CDR3 DNA sequence: TGTGCCAGCAGCGGCGCCGGGACTAACTATGGCTACACCTTC. As protein: CASSGAGTNYGYTF.